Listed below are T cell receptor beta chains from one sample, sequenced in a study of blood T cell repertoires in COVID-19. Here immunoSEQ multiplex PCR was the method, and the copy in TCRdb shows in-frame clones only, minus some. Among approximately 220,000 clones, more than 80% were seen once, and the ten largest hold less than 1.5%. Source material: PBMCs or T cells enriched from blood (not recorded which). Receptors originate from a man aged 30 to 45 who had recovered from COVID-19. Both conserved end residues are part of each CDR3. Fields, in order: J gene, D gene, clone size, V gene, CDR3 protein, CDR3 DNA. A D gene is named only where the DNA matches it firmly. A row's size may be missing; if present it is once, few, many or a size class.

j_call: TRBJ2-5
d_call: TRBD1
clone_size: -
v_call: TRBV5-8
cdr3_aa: CASSPWTGQETQYF
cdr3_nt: TGTGCCAGCAGCCCGTGGACAGGACAAGAGACCCAGTACTTC

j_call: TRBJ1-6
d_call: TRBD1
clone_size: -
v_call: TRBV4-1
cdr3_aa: CASSLTGGRDNSPLHF
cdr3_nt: TGCGCCAGCAGCCTAACAGGGGGCAGGGATAATTCACCCCTCCACTTT

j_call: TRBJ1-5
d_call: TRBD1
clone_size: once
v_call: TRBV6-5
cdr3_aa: CASRPRDSVNQPQHF
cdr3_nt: TGTGCCAGCAGACCCCGGGACAGTGTCAATCAGCCCCAGCATTTT

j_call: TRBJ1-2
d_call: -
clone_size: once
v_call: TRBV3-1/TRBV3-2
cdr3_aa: CASSPGVSYGYTF
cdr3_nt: TGTGCCAGCAGCCCAGGGGTTTCCTATGGCTACACCTTC

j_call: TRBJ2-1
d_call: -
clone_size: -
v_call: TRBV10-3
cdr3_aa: CAISESRGSYNEQFF
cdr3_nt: TGTGCCATCAGTGAGTCAAGGGGCTCCTACAATGAGCAGTTCTTC

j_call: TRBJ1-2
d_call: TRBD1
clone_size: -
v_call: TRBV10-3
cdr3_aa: CAISELTGSYGYTF
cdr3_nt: TGTGCCATCAGTGAGCTGACAGGGTCCTATGGCTACACCTTC

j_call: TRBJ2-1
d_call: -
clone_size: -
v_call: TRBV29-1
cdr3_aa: CSVLAESSYNEQFF
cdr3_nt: TGCAGCGTTTTAGCGGAGAGCTCCTACAATGAGCAGTTCTTC

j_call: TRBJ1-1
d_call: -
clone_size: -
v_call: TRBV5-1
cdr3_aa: CASSSRDNRDTEAFF
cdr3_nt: TGCGCCAGCAGCTCCCGGGACAATCGAGACACTGAAGCTTTCTTT

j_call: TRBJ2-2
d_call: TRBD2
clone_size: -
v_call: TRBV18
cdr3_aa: CASSLIAGSTGELFF
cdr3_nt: TGTGCCAGCTCTCTCATAGCGGGAAGCACCGGGGAGCTGTTTTTT

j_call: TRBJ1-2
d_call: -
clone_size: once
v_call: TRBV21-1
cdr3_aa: CASSKDGADGYTF
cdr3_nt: TGTGCCAGCAGCAAAGATGGGGCGGATGGCTACACCTTC

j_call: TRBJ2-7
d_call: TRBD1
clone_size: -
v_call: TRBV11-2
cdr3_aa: CASSYGQGLLYEQYF
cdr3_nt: TGTGCCAGCAGCTACGGACAGGGTCTACTCTACGAGCAGTACTTC

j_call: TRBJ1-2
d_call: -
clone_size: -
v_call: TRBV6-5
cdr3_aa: CASSTTGNYGYTF
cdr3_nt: TGTGCCAGCAGCACTACAGGGAACTATGGCTACACCTTC

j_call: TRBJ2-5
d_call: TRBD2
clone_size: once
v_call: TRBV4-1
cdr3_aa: CASSQQERAAGEETQYF
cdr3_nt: TGCGCCAGCAGCCAACAAGAGCGGGCAGCGGGAGAAGAGACCCAGTACTTC

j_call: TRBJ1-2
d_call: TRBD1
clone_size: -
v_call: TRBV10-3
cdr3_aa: CAISDGTGSYGYTF
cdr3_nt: TGTGCCATCAGTGATGGGACAGGGTCCTATGGCTACACCTTC

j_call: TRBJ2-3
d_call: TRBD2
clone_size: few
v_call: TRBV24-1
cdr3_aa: CATSDPGTSGYTDTQYF
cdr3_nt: TGTGCCACCAGTGATCCCGGGACTAGCGGATACACAGATACGCAGTATTTT

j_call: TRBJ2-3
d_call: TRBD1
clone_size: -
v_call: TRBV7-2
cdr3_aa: CASSIGQGTDTQYF
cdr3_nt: TGTGCCAGCAGCATAGGACAGGGAACTGATACGCAGTATTTT

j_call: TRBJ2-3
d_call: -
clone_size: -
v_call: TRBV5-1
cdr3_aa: CASSLVGRTSTDTQYF
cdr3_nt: TGCGCCAGCAGCTTGGTGGGCAGAACTAGCACAGATACGCAGTATTTT

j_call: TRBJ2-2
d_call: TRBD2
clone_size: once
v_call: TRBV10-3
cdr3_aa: CAIRLAGANTGELFF
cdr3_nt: TGTGCCATCAGACTAGCGGGGGCTAACACCGGGGAGCTGTTTTTT

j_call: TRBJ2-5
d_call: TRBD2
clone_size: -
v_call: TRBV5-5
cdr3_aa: CASSSLPTSGGAMHQETQYF
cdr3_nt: TGTGCCAGCAGCTCATTACCGACTAGCGGGGGGGCGATGCACCAAGAGACCCAGTACTTC

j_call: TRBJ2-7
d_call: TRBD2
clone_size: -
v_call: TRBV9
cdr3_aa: CASSPRSSGGYEQYF
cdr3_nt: TGTGCCAGCAGCCCCCGGAGTAGCGGGGGCTACGAGCAGTACTTC

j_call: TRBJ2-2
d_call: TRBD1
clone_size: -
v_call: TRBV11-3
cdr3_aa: CASSSTGGVTGELFF
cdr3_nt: TGTGCCAGCAGCTCGACAGGGGGGGTCACCGGGGAGCTGTTTTTT

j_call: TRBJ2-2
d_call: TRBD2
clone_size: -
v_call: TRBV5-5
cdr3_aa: CASSWTGGVAGELFF
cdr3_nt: TGTGCCAGCAGTTGGACGGGAGGAGTAGCCGGGGAGCTGTTTTTT